A selection of T cell receptor beta chains follows, all from one sample in a study of Ad26.COV2.S vaccination and SARS-CoV-2 variants. Some clones are missing from TCRdb's copy, which holds only in-frame ones; the method was immunoSEQ multiplex PCR. The table includes about 330,000 clones, roughly 90% detected once. This specimen consisted of peripheral blood, obtained in a trial of Ad26.COV2.S vaccine versus placebo. These receptors were collected from a person aged 18 to 65 who received the Ad26.COV2.S COVID-19 vaccine or a placebo. CDR3s include the opening cysteine and the closing phenylalanine or tryptophan. The D gene is left open where the match is weak. Clone size is stated in some rows and not others, as once, few, many or a class when expanded.

j_call d_call v_call cdr3_length clone_size cdr3_aa cdr3_nt
TRBJ1-4 . TRBV30 13 . CASKTRDGEKLFF TGTGCTTCGAAGACAAGGGATGGGGAAAAACTGTTTTTT
TRBJ2-1 . TRBV4-3 15 . CASSQVQLGDNEQFF TGCGCCAGCAGCCAAGTCCAGCTTGGGGACAATGAGCAGTTCTTC
TRBJ2-7 . TRBV18 15 . CASSRDNLRSYEQYF TGTGCCAGCTCCCGGGACAATCTACGTTCCTACGAGCAGTACTTC
TRBJ1-4 TRBD1 TRBV4-3 16 . CASSQEPGQGYEKLFF TGCGCCAGCAGCCAGGAACCGGGACAGGGATATGAAAAACTGTTTTTT
TRBJ1-1 . TRBV12-3/TRBV12-4 12 . CASMFFGTEAFF TGTGCCAGCATGTTCTTTGGGACTGAAGCTTTCTTT
TRBJ2-3 TRBD2 TRBV7-2 18 once CASSHISGDGSSTDTQYF TGTGCCAGCAGCCACATCAGCGGGGATGGCTCTAGCACAGATACGCAGTATTTT
TRBJ2-1 . TRBV27 14 once CASSFSSSYNEQFF TGTGCCAGCAGTTTCTCAAGCTCCTACAATGAGCAGTTCTTC
TRBJ2-3 TRBD2 TRBV13 19 . CASSQSTLLAGGGTDTQYF TGTGCCAGCAGCCAATCAACTCTCCTAGCGGGAGGGGGCACAGATACGCAGTATTTT
TRBJ1-5 TRBD1 TRBV6-5 15 . CASRAGQGFNQPQHF TGTGCCAGCAGGGCCGGACAGGGCTTTAATCAGCCCCAGCATTTT
TRBJ2-1 TRBD2 TRBV19 14 . CASTLSGRGNEQFF TGTGCCAGTACCCTTAGCGGGAGAGGCAATGAGCAGTTCTTC
TRBJ2-5 . TRBV15 12 . CATSTWSETQYF TGTGCCACCAGCACCTGGTCAGAGACCCAGTACTTC
TRBJ1-1 . TRBV7-9 12 . CASSWRGIEAFF TGTGCCAGCAGCTGGAGAGGGATTGAAGCTTTCTTT
TRBJ1-4 . TRBV7-8 11 . CASSLVEKLFF TGTGCCAGCAGCTTAGTGGAAAAACTGTTTTTT
TRBJ1-1 . TRBV7-9 14 . CASSLNRGFPEAFF TGTGCCAGCAGCCTCAATAGGGGTTTTCCTGAAGCTTTCTTT
TRBJ2-1 TRBD2 TRBV7-2 17 . CASSWGLAGYTHNEQFF TGTGCCAGCAGCTGGGGACTAGCGGGATATACCCACAATGAGCAGTTCTTC
TRBJ2-2 . TRBV6-1 16 . CASSGVQYSNTGELFF TGTGCCAGCAGTGGCGTCCAGTACTCGAACACCGGGGAGCTGTTTTTT
TRBJ1-2 . TRBV19 14 few CASQAVSGNYGYTF TGTGCCAGTCAGGCGGTCTCCGGCAACTATGGCTACACCTTC
TRBJ1-2 . TRBV7-2 15 . CASSSYSQGPYGYTF TGTGCCAGCAGCTCATACAGCCAAGGCCCCTATGGCTACACCTTC
TRBJ1-2 . TRBV20-1 10 . CSSPTYGYTF TGCAGTTCTCCCACATATGGCTACACCTTC
TRBJ1-1 . TRBV21-1 14 . CASSNNPQWTEAFF TGTGCCAGCAGCAATAACCCCCAGTGGACTGAAGCTTTCTTT
TRBJ2-1 . TRBV7-6 15 . CASSLETVSYNEQFF TGTGCCAGCAGCTTAGAGACAGTCTCCTACAATGAGCAGTTCTTC
TRBJ1-1 . TRBV12-3/TRBV12-4 13 . CASRRPGSTEAFF TGTGCCAGCAGGCGTCCAGGGAGCACTGAAGCTTTCTTT
TRBJ2-1 TRBD1 TRBV7-3 16 . CASSLTSDRVDNEQFF TGTGCCAGCAGCTTAACGTCTGACAGGGTGGACAATGAGCAGTTCTTC
TRBJ2-1 . TRBV5-1 15 . CASSRRGLAEVEQFF TGCGCCAGCAGCCGTCGGGGCCTAGCAGAGGTTGAGCAGTTCTTC
TRBJ1-1 . TRBV19 16 . CASSLGGGKGNTEAFF TGTGCCAGTAGCCTCGGGGGGGGGAAAGGGAACACTGAAGCTTTCTTT
TRBJ1-5 . TRBV19 14 . CASSMRDNRRPQHF TGTGCCAGTAGTATGCGGGACAACCGGAGGCCCCAGCATTTT
TRBJ1-2 TRBD1 TRBV18 13 . CASSRDRGDGYTF TGTGCCAGCTCACGGGACAGGGGTGATGGCTACACCTTC
TRBJ2-1 TRBD1 TRBV12-3/TRBV12-4 13 . CASAYRGYNEQFF TGTGCCAGCGCCTACAGGGGGTACAATGAGCAGTTCTTC
TRBJ2-5 TRBD2 TRBV5-1 15 . CASSAGLAGEETQYF TGCGCCAGCAGCGCGGGACTAGCGGGGGAGGAGACCCAGTACTTC
TRBJ2-1 . TRBV24-1 14 . CATSGPADYNEQFF TGTGCCACCAGTGGACCAGCGGACTACAATGAGCAGTTCTTC
TRBJ1-1 . TRBV5-1 13 . CASSLLVNTEAFF TGCGCCAGCAGCTTGTTGGTCAACACTGAAGCTTTCTTT
TRBJ1-5 TRBD1 TRBV28 15 . CASSLPTGGRQPQHF TGTGCCAGCAGTTTACCTACAGGGGGACGACAGCCCCAGCATTTT
TRBJ1-1 . TRBV29-1 14 few CSVEENSPNTEAFF TGCAGCGTTGAGGAGAACAGCCCGAACACTGAAGCTTTCTTT
TRBJ2-7 . TRBV6-1 13 . CASSEAEWHEQYF TGTGCCAGCAGTGAAGCGGAATGGCACGAGCAGTACTTC
TRBJ2-1 TRBD2 TRBV11-2 18 . CASSLAPTGLGGDNEQFF TGTGCCAGCAGCTTAGCCCCCACAGGACTAGGAGGGGACAATGAGCAGTTCTTC
TRBJ2-3 . TRBV5-1 16 . CASCHRGEYTTDTQYF TGCGCCAGCTGTCATCGGGGAGAATATACCACAGATACGCAGTATTTT
TRBJ2-5 . TRBV7-2 11 . CASSAWETQYF TGTGCCAGCAGCGCATGGGAGACCCAGTACTTC
TRBJ2-5 . TRBV18 13 . CASRGREQETQYF TGTGCCTCCAGAGGGCGGGAACAAGAGACCCAGTACTTC
TRBJ1-4 . TRBV7-9 14 . CASSLDRAYEKLFF TGTGCCAGCAGCTTAGACAGAGCCTATGAAAAACTGTTTTTT
TRBJ2-1 TRBD2 TRBV28 16 once CASKKTLAGGYNEQFF TGTGCCAGCAAGAAAACCCTAGCGGGGGGCTACAATGAGCAGTTCTTC
TRBJ2-1 . TRBV15 13 . CATSSLPVNEQFF TGTGCCACCAGCAGTTTACCGGTGAATGAGCAGTTCTTC
TRBJ2-5 . TRBV7-6 16 . CASSLPLRDHKETQYF TGTGCCAGCAGCTTGCCCCTCCGGGACCACAAAGAGACCCAGTACTTC
TRBJ1-1 . TRBV18 15 . CASSLGRSLNTEAFF TGTGCCAGCTCATTGGGACGGAGTCTGAACACTGAAGCTTTCTTT
TRBJ2-5 . TRBV27 15 . CASSLWWGVQETQYF TGTGCCAGCAGTTTATGGTGGGGGGTACAAGAGACCCAGTACTTC
TRBJ2-2 . TRBV2 14 . CASSEETNTGELFF TGTGCCAGCAGTGAAGAGACGAACACCGGGGAGCTGTTTTTT
TRBJ2-2 . TRBV18 12 once CASSPTTGELFF TGTGCCAGCTCACCAACGACCGGGGAGCTGTTTTTT
TRBJ1-2 TRBD1 TRBV6-5 13 . CASSLTGANGYTF TGTGCCAGCAGTTTAACAGGGGCCAATGGCTACACCTTC
TRBJ2-5 TRBD2 TRBV28 14 once CATALAGGQETQYF TGTGCCACCGCACTAGCGGGGGGGCAAGAGACCCAGTACTTC
TRBJ1-2 . TRBV28 13 . CASSGGPNYGYTF TGTGCCAGCAGTGGGGGCCCGAACTATGGCTACACCTTC
TRBJ2-1 TRBD2 TRBV5-6 13 . CASIRGSHNEQFF TGTGCCAGCATTCGCGGGAGTCACAATGAGCAGTTCTTC
TRBJ1-1 . TRBV6-5 11 . CASSYGGRGFF TGTGCCAGCAGTTACGGGGGGAGAGGTTTCTTT
TRBJ1-1 TRBD1 TRBV6-2/TRBV6-3 13 . CASSKTGPLEAFF TGTGCCAGCAGCAAGACAGGGCCTCTTGAAGCTTTCTTT
TRBJ1-1 TRBD1 TRBV10-3 14 . CAIKPGQGTTEAFF TGTGCCATCAAGCCGGGACAGGGGACTACTGAAGCTTTCTTT
TRBJ2-5 . TRBV6-1 17 . CASSEIDRLELQETQYF TGTGCCAGCAGTGAAATTGATCGGCTAGAACTTCAAGAGACCCAGTACTTC
TRBJ1-5 . TRBV4-1 20 . CASSQEDLGWTLGSNQPQHF TGCGCCAGCAGCCAAGAAGATCTTGGCTGGACACTAGGTTCAAATCAGCCCCAGCATTTT